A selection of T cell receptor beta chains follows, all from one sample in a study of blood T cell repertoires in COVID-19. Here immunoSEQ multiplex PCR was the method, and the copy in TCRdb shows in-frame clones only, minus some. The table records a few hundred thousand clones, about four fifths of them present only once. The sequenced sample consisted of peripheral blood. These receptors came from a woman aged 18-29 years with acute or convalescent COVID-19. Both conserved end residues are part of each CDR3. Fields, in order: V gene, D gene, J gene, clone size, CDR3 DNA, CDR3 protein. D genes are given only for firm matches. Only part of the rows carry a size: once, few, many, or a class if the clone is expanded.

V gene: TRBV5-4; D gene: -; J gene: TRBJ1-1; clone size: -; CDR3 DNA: TGTGCCAGCAGCTTGCAATGGGACTCCCGCGGAGCTTTCTTT; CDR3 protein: CASSLQWDSRGAFF
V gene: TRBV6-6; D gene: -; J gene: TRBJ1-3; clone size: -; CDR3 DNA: TGTGCCAGCAGTTATGAGGGGAGGGGCTCTGGAAACACCATATATTTT; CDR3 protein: CASSYEGRGSGNTIYF
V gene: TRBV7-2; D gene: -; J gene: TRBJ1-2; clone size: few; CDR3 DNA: TGTGCCAGCAGCTTAAATCAACCCCCAGGGGCCTATGGCTACACCTTC; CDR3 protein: CASSLNQPPGAYGYTF
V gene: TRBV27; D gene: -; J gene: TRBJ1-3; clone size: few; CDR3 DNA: TGTGCCAGCTCCCTAGACAGGAGCTCTGGAAACACCATATATTTT; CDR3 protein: CASSLDRSSGNTIYF
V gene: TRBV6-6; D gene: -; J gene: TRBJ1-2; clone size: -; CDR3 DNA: TGTGCCAGCAGTTACGGGACATCGATTGGCTACACCTTC; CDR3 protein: CASSYGTSIGYTF
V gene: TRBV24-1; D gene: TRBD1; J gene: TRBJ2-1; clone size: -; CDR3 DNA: TGTGCCACCAGTGGAGGACAGGGGTTGGGGTACAATGAGCAGTTCTTC; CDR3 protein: CATSGGQGLGYNEQFF
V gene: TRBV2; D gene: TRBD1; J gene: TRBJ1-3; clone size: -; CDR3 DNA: TGTGCCAGCAGAGACGCCGAGGGGACAGGGGGCCCGATGGGGGGAAACACCATATATTTT; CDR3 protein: CASRDAEGTGGPMGGNTIYF
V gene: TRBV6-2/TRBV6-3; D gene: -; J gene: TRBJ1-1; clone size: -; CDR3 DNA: TGTGCCAGCAGTAACAGGGTCAACACTGAAGCTTTCTTT; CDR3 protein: CASSNRVNTEAFF
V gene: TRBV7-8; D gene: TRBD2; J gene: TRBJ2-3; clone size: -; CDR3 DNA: TGTGCCAGCAGCTTAGATCGGCCTAGCGGCCGCACAGATACGCAGTATTTT; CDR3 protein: CASSLDRPSGRTDTQYF
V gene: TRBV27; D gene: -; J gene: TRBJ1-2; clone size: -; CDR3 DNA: TGTGCCAGCAGTTTATCGATTGGCAGCCGAGGCTATGGCTACACCTTC; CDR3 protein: CASSLSIGSRGYGYTF